Listed below are T cell receptor beta chains from one sample, sequenced in a study of memory CD4+ T cells and cytomegalovirus serostatus. Produced via immunoSEQ multiplex PCR; TCRdb's table is partial and in-frame only. The top ten hold more than 1.5% of the sample, which has roughly 53,000 clones, around 76% seen once. The sample comprised memory CD4+ T cells from blood. These receptors all come from an adult in good health and CMV-seronegative. Each CDR3 is given with its conserved first and last residue. A D gene is named only where the DNA matches it firmly. Size values are once, few and many counts, or a class for expanded clones, and some rows have none.

D	size	J	V	DNA	CDR3
.	.	TRBJ2-1	TRBV28	TGTGCCAGCAGTTTTCGGAGCTCCTACAATGAGCAGTTCTTC	CASSFRSSYNEQFF
.	.	TRBJ2-4	TRBV5-1	TGCGCCAGCAGCTTGGTGGGCACGGAGGCCAAAAACATTCAGTACTTC	CASSLVGTEAKNIQYF
.	.	TRBJ2-7	TRBV10-2	TGCGCCAGCAGTGTCCGGGGGAACCTTGGTTACGAGCAGTACTTC	CASSVRGNLGYEQYF
.	few	TRBJ2-7	TRBV4-1	TGCGCCAGCAGCCAGACCCTCTTGACAGGCTACGAGCAGTACTTC	CASSQTLLTGYEQYF
TRBD1	.	TRBJ1-2	TRBV6-5	TGTGCCAGCAGTTACAGTCGGGACAGGGTCTATGGCTACACCTTC	CASSYSRDRVYGYTF
TRBD1	once	TRBJ1-5	TRBV19	TGTGCCAGTAGATCAAAACGAGGGGGCCTGGGCAATCAGCCCCAGCATTTT	CASRSKRGGLGNQPQHF
TRBD1	.	TRBJ1-1	TRBV28	TGTGCCAGCAGAAACGCCGGGACAGATAACACTGAAGCTTTCTTT	CASRNAGTDNTEAFF
.	few	TRBJ2-7	TRBV9	TGTGCCAGCAGCCTCCGAGGGGTTTCCTACGAGCAGTACTTC	CASSLRGVSYEQYF
TRBD1	.	TRBJ2-1	TRBV6-6	TGTGCCAGCAGAGGACAGGGGGAGTACAATGAGCAGTTCTTC	CASRGQGEYNEQFF
.	.	TRBJ2-1	TRBV14	TGTGCCAGCGGGCCCACAGGGTTCTCCTACAATGAGCAGTTCTTC	CASGPTGFSYNEQFF
TRBD2	.	TRBJ2-1	TRBV11-2	TGTGCCAGCACCCGATCCTCGGGACTAGCGAGCTACAATGAGCAGTTCTTC	CASTRSSGLASYNEQFF
TRBD1	.	TRBJ1-6	TRBV4-2	TGTGCCAGCAGCCAGGCTACCGGGACAGATAATTCACCCCTCCACTTT	CASSQATGTDNSPLHF
TRBD1	.	TRBJ1-3	TRBV5-6	TGTGCCAGCAGCAGACGTGCAGGGGGAGGTGGAAACACCATATATTTT	CASSRRAGGGGNTIYF
.	.	TRBJ2-2	TRBV19	TGTGCCAGTAGTATCCCGGGCCGCGCCCGGGAGCTGTTTTTT	CASSIPGRARELFF
TRBD2	.	TRBJ2-1	TRBV5-1	TGCGCCAGCAGCTTGGATAGCGGGGGTATCTACAATGAGCAGTTCTTC	CASSLDSGGIYNEQFF
.	.	TRBJ2-7	TRBV6-6	TGTGCCAGCACCCCCAGGGAGGCCTACGAGCAGTACTTC	CASTPREAYEQYF
TRBD1	.	TRBJ1-2	TRBV19	TGTGCCAGTAGGCGGAAGCGGGACAGTACTTATGGCTACACCTTC	CASRRKRDSTYGYTF
.	.	TRBJ1-2	TRBV27	TGTGCCAGCAGTTTATCGGGGGGAATCTCCTATGGCTACACCTTC	CASSLSGGISYGYTF
TRBD1	.	TRBJ2-2	TRBV5-4	TGTGCCAGCAGCCCTATACAGGGGACAAACACCGGGGAGCTGTTTTTT	CASSPIQGTNTGELFF
.	.	TRBJ2-5	TRBV9	TGTGCCAGCAGCGTAGAGGGAGTTCATTTGGAGACCCAGTACTTC	CASSVEGVHLETQYF
.	once	TRBJ2-2	TRBV30	TGTGCCTGGAGTTTCCCGGGACGGTATGACACCGGGGAGCTGTTTTTT	CAWSFPGRYDTGELFF
.	.	TRBJ2-1	TRBV14	TGTGCCAGCAGCCAAGACCCCGGATTCTCCTACAATGAGCAGTTCTTC	CASSQDPGFSYNEQFF
TRBD2	.	TRBJ2-7	TRBV5-1	TGCGCCAGCAGCTTATTAGCGGGAGAGTCTGGCGAGCAGTACTTC	CASSLLAGESGEQYF
TRBD2	.	TRBJ2-7	TRBV4-2	TGTGCCAGCAGCCAAGATTTCAGCGGGGGGGTCCCCTACGAGCAGTACTTC	CASSQDFSGGVPYEQYF
.	few	TRBJ2-1	TRBV13	TGTGCCAGCAGCCCCCCAATAGGTGAGCAGTTCTTC	CASSPPIGEQFF
.	.	TRBJ2-5	TRBV7-2	TGTGCCAGCAGCTTAGCGGGGGCGGGGGAGACCCAGTACTTC	CASSLAGAGETQYF
.	.	TRBJ2-2	TRBV5-4	TGTGCCAGCAGCTTGTCCAGCCCGAACACCGGGGAGCTGTTTTTT	CASSLSSPNTGELFF
.	.	TRBJ2-7	TRBV28	TGTGCCAGCAAGTCCGGGGGCCTCTACGAGCAGTACTTC	CASKSGGLYEQYF
TRBD1	medium-sized	TRBJ1-4	TRBV7-8	TGTGCCAGCAGCTCCGACAGGGGGCGGAATGAAAAACTGTTTTTT	CASSSDRGRNEKLFF
TRBD2	once	TRBJ2-7	TRBV27	TGTGCCAGCAGTTTGAGAGCGGGAGACCCCTACGAGCAGTACTTC	CASSLRAGDPYEQYF
.	.	TRBJ2-7	TRBV28	TGTGCCAGCAGTTTATTCGGGGTGAGAGTCTACGAGCAGTACTTC	CASSLFGVRVYEQYF
.	.	TRBJ2-7	TRBV7-2	TGTGCCAGCAGCTTAGGTCTAGCGAGACACGAGCAGTACTTC	CASSLGLARHEQYF
.	.	TRBJ1-1	TRBV11-2	TGTGCCAGCAGCCACAGGGTGGCGGCTGAAGCTTTCTTT	CASSHRVAAEAFF
.	.	TRBJ2-1	TRBV29-1	TGCAGCGTTGGTCCAAGCTCCTACAATGAGCAGTTCTTC	CSVGPSSYNEQFF
.	.	TRBJ2-3	TRBV5-4	TGTGCCAGCAGCTTAAGCACAGATACGCAGTATTTT	CASSLSTDTQYF
.	.	TRBJ1-1	TRBV7-9	TGTGCCAGCAGCTTTACGGGGATGAACACTGAAGCTTTCTTT	CASSFTGMNTEAFF